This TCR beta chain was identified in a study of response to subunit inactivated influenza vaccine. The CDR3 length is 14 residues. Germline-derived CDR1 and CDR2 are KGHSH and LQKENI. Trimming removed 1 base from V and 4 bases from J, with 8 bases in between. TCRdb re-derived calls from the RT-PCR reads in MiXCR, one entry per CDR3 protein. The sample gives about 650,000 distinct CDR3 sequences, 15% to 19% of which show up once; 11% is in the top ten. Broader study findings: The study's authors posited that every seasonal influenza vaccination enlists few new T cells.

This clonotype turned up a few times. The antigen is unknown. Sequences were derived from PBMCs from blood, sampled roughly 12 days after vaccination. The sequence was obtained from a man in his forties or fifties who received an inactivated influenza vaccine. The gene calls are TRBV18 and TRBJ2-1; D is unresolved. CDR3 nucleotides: TGTGCCAGCTCACCACAGGACGTTTACAATGAGCAGTTCTTC. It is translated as CASSPQDVYNEQFF.